The 19 T cell receptor beta chains listed next were all sequenced from one sample in a study of blood T cells in healthy people across ages. The use of a sample-barcoded 5' primer and a J-beta primer mix characterized a second PCR of roughly 6 to 11 cycles. In TCRdb, the 5' RACE reads were re-called with MiXCR into one record per CDR3 protein. The sample holds 550,000 to 800,000 distinct CDR3 sequences, 32% seen once. Material for sequencing was blood. All receptors derive from an elderly woman in good health.

This clonotype was observed at least ten times. J is TRBJ2-7 and V is TRBV5-1, with D perhaps matching TRBD2 (6 bases). The CDR3 has 15 amino acids. V was clipped by 3 bases and J by 5 bases, with 18 bases between them. Germline values: CDR1 SGHRS, CDR2 YFSETQ. CDR3 in DNA: TGCGCCAGCAGCTCCCTTAGGGCGGGGAGAGACGAGCAGTACTTC. This sequence encodes CASSSLRAGRDEQYF.

This clonotype has just a few counts. A read error may produce the germline difference seen at one junction end. V is TRBV6-2 or TRBV6-3 and J is TRBJ2-7; 7 nucleotides align to TRBD1. The CDR3 loop spans 13 amino acids. Germline assignment: CDR1 MNHEY and CDR2 SVGEGT. The CDR3 spells CASSYSTGVDLSF. CDR3 DNA sequence: TGTGCCAGCAGTTACTCCACAGGGGTTGATTTATCCTTC.

V gene TRBV7-2 combines with J gene TRBJ2-5, with 8 bases that match TRBD2. J gave up 11 bases and V 7 bases, and 15 bases lay outside the gene matches. There are 14 residues in the CDR3. The V gene's germline CDR1 is SGHTA and CDR2 FQGNSA. The DNA for the CDR3 is TGTGCCAGCAACCCCGGGGGGGCCTCCAATGAGCAGTACTTC. This gives the protein CASNPGGASNEQYF. Full variable domain (outside the CDR3, taken from reference TRBV7-2 and TRBJ2-5): GAGVSQSPSNKVTEKGKDVELRCDPISGHTALYWYRQSLGQGLEFLIYFQGNSAPDKSGLPSDRFSAERTGGSVSTLTIQRTQQEDSAVYLCASNPGGASNEQYFGPGTRLLVL.

This clonotype has ten or more counts. The genes are TRBV2 and TRBJ2-2, with no clear D. V was cut by 7 bases and J by 6 bases, with 9 bases left in between. CDR3 size: 12 residues. Germline CDR1 is SNHLY and CDR2 is FYNNEI. CDR3 nucleotide sequence: TGTGCCAGCAAGGCGGCGCCCGGGGAGCTGTTTTTT. Encoded protein: CASKAAPGELFF.

This clonotype was recorded at least ten times. V is TRBV20-1 and J is TRBJ1-2; no definite D call. Germline V lookup: CDR1 DFQATT, CDR2 SNEGSKA (reference sequence). Deletions cut 6 bases from V and 4 bases from J, with 24 bases between. The CDR3 contains 16 residues. The DNA of the CDR3 is TGCAGTGCCCTGGCCGCACAGTCGACTCATGGCTATGGCTACACCTTC. Translation gives CSALAAQSTHGYGYTF.

This clonotype has just a few counts. The gene calls are TRBV5-1 and TRBJ1-1; tentative D call: TRBD1 (6 bases). Germline CDR1 is SGHRS and CDR2 is YFSETQ. V lost 1 base and J 1 base, leaving 8 bases between the germline ends. The CDR3 sequence is 14 residues long. The DNA of the CDR3 is TGCGCCAGCAGCTTGTACAGGGCGAACACTGAAGCTTTCTTT. Amino acids: CASSLYRANTEAFF.

The sample holds many counts of this clonotype. The chain uses TRBV7-2 and TRBJ2-5, with D possibly being TRBD1 or TRBD2 (5 bases each). The J call may be mistaken, given a closer DNA end match to TRBJ2-7. Germline loops: CDR1 SGHTA, CDR2 FQGNSA. The CDR3 has 13 amino acids. CDR3 protein: CASSHGDGYEQYF. The CDR3, as DNA: TGTGCCAGCAGTCATGGGGACGGATACGAGCAGTACTTC.

The chain is built from TRBV20-1 and TRBJ1-5, with 7 bases aligning to TRBD1. The J segment lost 3 bases and the V segment lost 5 bases, leaving 10 bases of the junction unmatched. This CDR3 has 15 residues. Germline V gene lookup returns CDR1 DFQATT and CDR2 SNEGSKA (reference sequence). CDR3 amino acids: CSAGGRGQLNQPQHF. The CDR3 DNA follows: TGCAGTGCTGGGGGAAGGGGGCAACTCAATCAGCCCCAGCATTTT.

V gene TRBV20-1 combines with J gene TRBJ2-5; D is unclear. The CDR3 has 18 amino acids. The ends were cut back, 1 base at V and 5 bases at J, with 26 bases in the middle. Germline V gene lookup returns CDR1 DFQATT and CDR2 SNEGSKA (reference sequence). CDR3 sequence (DNA): TGCAGTGCTAGAGTATTTGGAAAGAGAGGAGTAGGTTCGGAGACCCAGTACTTC. Protein product: CSARVFGKRGVGSETQYF.

Many counts were recorded for this clonotype. V is TRBV5-1 and J is TRBJ2-5; TRBD1 matches 9 bases. V shed 0 bases, J shed 5 bases, and the junction held 8 bases outside the gene matches. The germline V gene has CDR1 SGHRS and CDR2 YFSETQ. The CDR3 runs 16 residues. DNA of the CDR3: TGCGCCAGCAGCTTGGCCCCCACAGGGGGCGGTGAGACCCAGTACTTC. It codes for CASSLAPTGGGETQYF.

This chain joins TRBV20-1 and TRBJ1-1; no firm D call. The germline V gene has CDR1 DFQATT and CDR2 SNEGSKA (reference sequence). V was cut by 5 bases and J by 1 base, with 23 bases left in between. There are 17 residues in the CDR3. The chain's CDR3 is CSAEDAGIPSPNTEAFF. CDR3 DNA sequence: TGCAGTGCTGAGGACGCAGGAATACCATCTCCGAACACTGAAGCTTTCTTT.

The sample holds a few counts of this clonotype. J is TRBJ2-2 and V is TRBV15; D is perhaps TRBD1 or TRBD2 (6 bases each). Trimming stripped 1 base from V and 4 bases from J, with 13 bases between. The length of the CDR3 is 16 residues. Germline-derived CDR1 and CDR2 are LNHNV and YYDKDF (reference sequence). CDR3 region: CATSRVRGPGTGELFF. CDR3 nucleotides: TGTGCCACCAGCAGAGTACGGGGGCCGGGCACCGGGGAGCTGTTTTTT.

This clonotype has ten or more counts. The chain links TRBV4-1 to TRBJ1-1; no clear D gene. CDR1 MGHRA and CDR2 YSYEKL come from the germline V gene. The CDR3 has 12 residues. Trimming removed 1 base from V and 7 bases from J, with 7 bases in between. The CDR3 DNA reads as TGCGCCAGCAGCCAAGCCCCGGATGAAGCTTTCTTT. The encoded protein is CASSQAPDEAFF.

The V and J genes are TRBV10-3 and TRBJ2-5; 9 bases are shared with TRBD1. Germline V lookup: CDR1 ENHRY, CDR2 SYGVKD. The V segment lost 8 bases and the J segment 5 bases; nucleotides outside the gene matches: 6. CDR3 length equals 13 residues. This CDR3 reads CAIAQGAEETQYF. CDR3 DNA sequence: TGTGCCATCGCACAGGGGGCGGAGGAGACCCAGTACTTC.

This clonotype was seen a few times. CDR3 DNA: TGTGCCAGCTCACTTACTCCGGGACAGCACGGCGAGCAGTACTTC. Its protein product is CASSLTPGQHGEQYF. This sequence joins TRBV18 and TRBJ2-7, with TRBD1 matching 7 bases. The length of the CDR3 is 15 residues. The V and J ends lost 4 bases and 6 bases, in that order; junction bases with no gene match: 12. The germline V gene has CDR1 KGHSH and CDR2 LQKENI. The variable domain in full, with the rest retrieved from reference TRBV18 and TRBJ2-7, is NAGVMQNPRHLVRRRGQEARLRCSPMKGHSHVYWYRQLPEEGLKFMVYLQKENIIDESGMPKERFSAEFPKEGPSILRIQQVVRGDSAAYFCASSLTPGQHGEQYFGPGTRLTVT.

This clonotype was counted at least ten times. This chain links TRBV29-1 with TRBJ2-5; D gene ambiguous. CDR1 is SQVTM and CDR2 is ANQGSEA in the germline V gene. Trimming shortened V by 7 bases and J by 5 bases, and 17 bases separated the two germline ends. The CDR3 is 13 residues long. This chain's CDR3 is CSAPHAGLETQYF. The CDR3 DNA sequence: TGCAGCGCCCCACACGCCGGTTTGGAGACCCAGTACTTC.

This clonotype was observed once. The rearrangement uses TRBV20-1 and TRBJ1-2, with D possibly TRBD1 on 5 matching bases. This CDR3 has 15 amino acids. In germline, CDR1 is DFQATT, CDR2 SNEGSKA (reference sequence). V was trimmed by 0 bases and J by 0 bases, leaving 11 bases between them. CDR3 amino acids: CSARDLGLANYGYTF. In nucleotides, the CDR3 is TGCAGTGCTAGAGATTTGGGACTAGCTAACTATGGCTACACCTTC.

Remarks on this clonotype: Mismatch with germline at one junction end may stem from a read error. The rearrangement uses TRBV6-5 and TRBJ2-1, with unresolved D. In germline, CDR1 is MNHEY, CDR2 SVGAGI. The CDR3 covers 11 residues. CDR3 residues: CASRRSNEQVF. The CDR3 bases are TGTGCCAGCAGACGAAGCAATGAGCAGGTCTTC.

A few counts support this clonotype. The chain joins TRBV7-9 to TRBJ2-7, with 8 bases matching TRBD2. Germline trimming cut 7 bases from V and 7 bases from J; bases unmatched to any gene: 18. Germline values: CDR1 SEHNR, CDR2 FQNEAQ (reference sequence). The CDR3 length is 16 residues. The chain's CDR3 is CASNSLAGGRNNEQYF. In DNA, the CDR3 is TGTGCCAGCAATTCCCTAGCGGGCGGAAGGAACAATGAGCAGTACTTC.